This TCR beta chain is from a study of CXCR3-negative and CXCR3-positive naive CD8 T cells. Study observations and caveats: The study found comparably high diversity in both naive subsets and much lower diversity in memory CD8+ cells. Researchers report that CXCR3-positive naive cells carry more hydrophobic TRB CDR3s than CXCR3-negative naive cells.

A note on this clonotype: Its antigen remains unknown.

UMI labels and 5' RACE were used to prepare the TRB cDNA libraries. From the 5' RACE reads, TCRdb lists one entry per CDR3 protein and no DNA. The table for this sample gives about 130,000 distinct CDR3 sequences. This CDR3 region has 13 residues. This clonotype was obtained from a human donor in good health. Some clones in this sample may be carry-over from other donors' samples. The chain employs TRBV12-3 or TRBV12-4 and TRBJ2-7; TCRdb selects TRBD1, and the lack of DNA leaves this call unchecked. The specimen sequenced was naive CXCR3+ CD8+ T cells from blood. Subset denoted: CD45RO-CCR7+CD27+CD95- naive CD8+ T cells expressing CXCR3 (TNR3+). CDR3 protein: CASNIGVGVEQYF.